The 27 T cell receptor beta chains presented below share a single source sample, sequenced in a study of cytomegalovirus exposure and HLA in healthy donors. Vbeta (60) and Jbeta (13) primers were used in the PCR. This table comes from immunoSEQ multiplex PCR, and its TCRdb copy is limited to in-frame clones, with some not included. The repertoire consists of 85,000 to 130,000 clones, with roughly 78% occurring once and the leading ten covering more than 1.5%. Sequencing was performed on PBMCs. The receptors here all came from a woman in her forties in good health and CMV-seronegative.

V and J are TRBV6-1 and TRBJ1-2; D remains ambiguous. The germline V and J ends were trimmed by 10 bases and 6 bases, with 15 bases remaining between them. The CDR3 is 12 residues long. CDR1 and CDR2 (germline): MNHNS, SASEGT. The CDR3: CAIGPYGNGYTF. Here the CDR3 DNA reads TGTGCCATCGGTCCCTACGGGAATGGCTACACCTTC.

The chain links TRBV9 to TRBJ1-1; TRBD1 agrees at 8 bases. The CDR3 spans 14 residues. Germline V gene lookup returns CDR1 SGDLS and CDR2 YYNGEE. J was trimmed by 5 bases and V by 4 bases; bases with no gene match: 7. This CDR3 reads CASSFETGVTEAFF. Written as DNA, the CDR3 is TGTGCCAGCAGCTTTGAGACAGGGGTGACTGAAGCTTTCTTT.

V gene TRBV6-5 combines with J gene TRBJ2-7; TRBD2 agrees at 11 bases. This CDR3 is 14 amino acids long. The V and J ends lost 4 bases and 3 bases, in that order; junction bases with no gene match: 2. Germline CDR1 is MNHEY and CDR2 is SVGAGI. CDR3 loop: CASSSLAGDYEQYF. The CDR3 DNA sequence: TGTGCCAGCAGTTCACTAGCGGGAGACTACGAGCAGTACTTC.

The CDR3 DNA sequence: TGCGCCAGCAGCCACTGGACTAGCGGGAGAGGTGGCACAGATACGCAGTATTTT. Amino acids: CASSHWTSGRGGTDTQYF. The chain joins TRBV4-1 to TRBJ2-3; 13 bases fit TRBD2. The germline V gene has CDR1 MGHRA and CDR2 YSYEKL. The CDR3 covers 18 residues. Trimming at V came to 3 bases and at J to 1 base, leaving 7 bases not matched to a gene.

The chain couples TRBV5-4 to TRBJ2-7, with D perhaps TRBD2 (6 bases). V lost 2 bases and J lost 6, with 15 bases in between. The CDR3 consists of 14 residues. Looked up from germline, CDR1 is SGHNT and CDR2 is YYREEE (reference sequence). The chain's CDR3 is CASSFGAPEGEQYF. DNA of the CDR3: TGTGCCAGCAGCTTCGGGGCCCCGGAGGGCGAGCAGTACTTC.

For the CDR3, the DNA is TGTGCCAGTAGTAGGGACAGGGGGCCCTACAATGAGCAGTTCTTC. It is translated as CASSRDRGPYNEQFF. The chain links TRBV19 to TRBJ2-1; 12 nucleotides agree with TRBD1. Germline loops: CDR1 LNHDA, CDR2 SQIVND (reference sequence). V trimming: 4 bases; J trimming: 2 bases; junction bases outside the gene matches: 0. This CDR3 comprises 15 residues. Full variable domain (rest looked up from reference TRBV19 and TRBJ2-1): DGGITQSPKYLFRKEGQNVTLSCEQNLNHDAMYWYRQDPGQGLRLIYYSQIVNDFQKGDIAEGYSVSREKKESFPLTVTSAQKNPTAFYLCASSRDRGPYNEQFFGPGTRLTVL.

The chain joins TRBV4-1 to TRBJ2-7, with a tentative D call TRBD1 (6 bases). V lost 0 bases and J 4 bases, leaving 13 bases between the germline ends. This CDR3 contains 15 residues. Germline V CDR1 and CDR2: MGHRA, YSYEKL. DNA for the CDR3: TGCGCCAGCAGCCAAGAGAACAGGGAATGGTACGAGCAGTACTTC. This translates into CASSQENREWYEQYF.

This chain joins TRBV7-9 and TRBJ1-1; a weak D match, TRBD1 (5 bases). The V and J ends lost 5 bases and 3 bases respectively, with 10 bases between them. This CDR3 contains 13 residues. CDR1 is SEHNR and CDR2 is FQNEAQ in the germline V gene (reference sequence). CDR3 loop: CASSPQGYTEAFF. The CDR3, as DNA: TGTGCCAGCAGCCCGCAGGGTTACACTGAAGCTTTCTTT. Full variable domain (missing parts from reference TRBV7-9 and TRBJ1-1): DTGVSQNPRHKITKRGQNVTFRCDPISEHNRLYWYRQTLGQGPEFLTYFQNEAQLEKSRLLSDRFSAERPKGSFSTLEIQRTEQGDSAMYLCASSPQGYTEAFFGQGTRLTVV.

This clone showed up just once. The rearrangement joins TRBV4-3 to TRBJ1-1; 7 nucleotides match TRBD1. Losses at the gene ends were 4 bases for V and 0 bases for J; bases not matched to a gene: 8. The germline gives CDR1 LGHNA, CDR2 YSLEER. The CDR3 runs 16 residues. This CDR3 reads CASSRSWTGMNTEAFF. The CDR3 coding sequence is TGCGCCAGCAGCCGATCATGGACAGGTATGAACACTGAAGCTTTCTTT.

As DNA, the CDR3 is TGTGCCAGCAGCTTAGGGACTGCAGAAGGGAACACTGAAGCTTTCTTT. Protein: CASSLGTAEGNTEAFF. The V call is TRBV7-2, the J call TRBJ1-1; no clear D. Per germline, CDR1 SGHTA and CDR2 FQGNSA. The germline V and J ends were trimmed by 1 base and 1 base, with 13 bases remaining between them. This CDR3 is built from 16 residues.

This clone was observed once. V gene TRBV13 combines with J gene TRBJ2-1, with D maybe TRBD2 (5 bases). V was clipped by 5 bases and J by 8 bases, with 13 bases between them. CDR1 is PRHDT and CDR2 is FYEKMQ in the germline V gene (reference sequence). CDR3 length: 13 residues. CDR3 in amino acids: CASSPLGLDEQFF. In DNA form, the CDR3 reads TGTGCCAGCAGCCCACTAGGGCTCGATGAGCAGTTCTTC.

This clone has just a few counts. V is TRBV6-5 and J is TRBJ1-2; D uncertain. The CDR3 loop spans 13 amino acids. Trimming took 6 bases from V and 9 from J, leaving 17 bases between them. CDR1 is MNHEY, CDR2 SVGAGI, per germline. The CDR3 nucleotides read TGTGCCAGCAGCTTCGGTAGTCCCGGGAGCTACACCTTC. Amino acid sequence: CASSFGSPGSYTF.

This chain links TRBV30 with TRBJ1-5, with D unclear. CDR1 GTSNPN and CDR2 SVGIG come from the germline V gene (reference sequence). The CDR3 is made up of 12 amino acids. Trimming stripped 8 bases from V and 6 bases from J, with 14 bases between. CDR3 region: CAGCRVTQPQHF. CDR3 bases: TGTGCCGGTTGTCGGGTAACTCAGCCCCAGCATTTT.

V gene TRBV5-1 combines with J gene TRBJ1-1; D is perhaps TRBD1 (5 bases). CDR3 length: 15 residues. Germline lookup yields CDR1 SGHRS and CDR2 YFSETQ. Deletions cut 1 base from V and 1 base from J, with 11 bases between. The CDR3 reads CASSLIAGGNTEAFF. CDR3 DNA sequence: TGCGCCAGCAGCTTGATCGCGGGGGGGAACACTGAAGCTTTCTTT.

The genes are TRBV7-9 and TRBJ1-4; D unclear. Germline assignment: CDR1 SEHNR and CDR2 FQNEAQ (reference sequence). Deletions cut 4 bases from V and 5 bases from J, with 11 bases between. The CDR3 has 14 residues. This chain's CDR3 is CASSSDLTNEKLFF. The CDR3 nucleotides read TGTGCCAGCAGCTCGGACTTGACGAATGAAAAACTGTTTTTT.

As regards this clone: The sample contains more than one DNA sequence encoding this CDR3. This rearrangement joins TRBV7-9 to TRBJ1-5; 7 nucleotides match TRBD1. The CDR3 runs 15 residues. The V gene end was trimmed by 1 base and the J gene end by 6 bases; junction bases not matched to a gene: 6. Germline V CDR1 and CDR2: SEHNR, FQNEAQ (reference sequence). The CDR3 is CASSLGQGEPQPQHF. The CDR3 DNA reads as TGTGCCAGCAGCTTAGGGCAGGGGGAGCCTCAGCCCCAGCATTTT. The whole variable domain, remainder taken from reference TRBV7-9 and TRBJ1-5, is DTGVSQNPRHKITKRGQNVTFRCDPISEHNRLYWYRQTLGQGPEFLTYFQNEAQLEKSRLLSDRFSAERPKGSFSTLEIQRTEQGDSAMYLCASSLGQGEPQPQHFGDGTRLSIL.

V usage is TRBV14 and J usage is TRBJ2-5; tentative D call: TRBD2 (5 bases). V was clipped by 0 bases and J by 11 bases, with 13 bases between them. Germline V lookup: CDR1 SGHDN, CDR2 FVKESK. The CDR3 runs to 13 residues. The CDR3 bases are TGTGCCAGCAGCCAAGACCCCCCGGGAAAGCAGTACTTC. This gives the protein CASSQDPPGKQYF. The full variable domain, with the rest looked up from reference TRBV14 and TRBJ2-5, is EAGVTQFPSHSVIEKGQTVTLRCDPISGHDNLYWYRRVMGKEIKFLLHFVKESKQDESGMPNNRFLAERTGGTYSTLKVQPAELEDSGVYFCASSQDPPGKQYFGPGTRLLVL.

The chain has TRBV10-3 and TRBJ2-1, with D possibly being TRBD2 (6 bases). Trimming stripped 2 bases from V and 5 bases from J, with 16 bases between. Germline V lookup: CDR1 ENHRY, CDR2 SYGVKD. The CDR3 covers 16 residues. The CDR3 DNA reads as TGTGCCATCAGTGAGCCGCCGGGACTCGGTAACAATGAGCAGTTCTTC. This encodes CAISEPPGLGNNEQFF.

CDR3 protein: CASSRGGEQFF. CDR3 nucleotides: TGTGCCAGCAGCCGCGGAGGTGAGCAGTTCTTC. The genes are TRBV7-3 and TRBJ2-1, with D possibly being TRBD2 (5 bases). Germline values: CDR1 SGHTA, CDR2 FQGTGA. The CDR3 is 11 amino acids. The V end was cut by 5 bases, the J end by 9 bases, with 8 bases between.

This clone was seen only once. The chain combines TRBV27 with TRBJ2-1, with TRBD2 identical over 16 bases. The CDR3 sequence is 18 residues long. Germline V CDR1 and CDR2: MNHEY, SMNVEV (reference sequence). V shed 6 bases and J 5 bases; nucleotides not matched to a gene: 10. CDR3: CASRPGLAGGGGNNEQFF. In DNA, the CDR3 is TGTGCCAGCAGGCCGGGACTAGCGGGAGGGGGGGGTAACAATGAGCAGTTCTTC.

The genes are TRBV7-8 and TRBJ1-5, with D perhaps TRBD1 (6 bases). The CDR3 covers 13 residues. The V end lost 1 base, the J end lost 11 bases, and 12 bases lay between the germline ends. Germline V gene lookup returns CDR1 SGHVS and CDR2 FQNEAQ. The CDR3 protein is CASSLVSTGSQHF. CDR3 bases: TGTGCCAGCAGCTTAGTATCTACAGGGTCCCAGCATTTT.

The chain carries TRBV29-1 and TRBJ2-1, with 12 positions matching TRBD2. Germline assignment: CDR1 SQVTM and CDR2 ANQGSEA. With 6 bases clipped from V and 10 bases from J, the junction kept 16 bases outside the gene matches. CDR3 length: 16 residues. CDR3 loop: CSVRQPGTSGRYEQFF. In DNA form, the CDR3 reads TGCAGCGTCCGACAACCTGGGACTAGCGGGCGGTACGAGCAGTTCTTC.

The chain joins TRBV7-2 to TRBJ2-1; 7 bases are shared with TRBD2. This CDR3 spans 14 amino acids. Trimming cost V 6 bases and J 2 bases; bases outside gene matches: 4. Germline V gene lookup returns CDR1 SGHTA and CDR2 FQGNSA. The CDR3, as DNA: TGTGCCAGCAGTGACGCGGGGGCCTACAATGAGCAGTTCTTC. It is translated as CASSDAGAYNEQFF.

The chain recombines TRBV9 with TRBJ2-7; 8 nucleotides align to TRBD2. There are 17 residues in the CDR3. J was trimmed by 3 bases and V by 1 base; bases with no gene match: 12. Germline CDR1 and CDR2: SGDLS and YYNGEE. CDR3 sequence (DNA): TGTGCCAGCAGCGTAAATGCTGGCGGGAGGTGGGGCTACGAGCAGTACTTC. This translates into CASSVNAGGRWGYEQYF.

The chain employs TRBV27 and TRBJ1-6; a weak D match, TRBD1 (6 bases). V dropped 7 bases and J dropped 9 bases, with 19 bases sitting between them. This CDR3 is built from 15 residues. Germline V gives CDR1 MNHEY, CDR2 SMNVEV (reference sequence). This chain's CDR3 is CASTRQVSRSSPLHF. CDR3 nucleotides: TGTGCCAGCACCCGACAGGTTTCTCGGAGTTCACCCCTCCACTTT.

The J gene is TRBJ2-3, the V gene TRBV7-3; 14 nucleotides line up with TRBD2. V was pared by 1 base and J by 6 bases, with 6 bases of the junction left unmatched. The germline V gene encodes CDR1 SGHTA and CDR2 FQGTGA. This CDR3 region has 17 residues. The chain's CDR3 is CASSLMTSGRGLDTQYF. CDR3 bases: TGTGCCAGCAGCTTAATGACTAGCGGGAGGGGGTTGGATACGCAGTATTTT.

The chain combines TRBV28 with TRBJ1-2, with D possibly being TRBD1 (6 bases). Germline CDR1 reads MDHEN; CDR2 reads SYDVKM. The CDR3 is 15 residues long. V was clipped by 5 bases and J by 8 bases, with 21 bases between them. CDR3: CASSPWTENYSGYTF. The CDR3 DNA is TGTGCCAGCAGTCCCTGGACAGAAAACTATTCCGGCTACACCTTC.